These 28 T cell receptor beta chains were sequenced from one sample in a study of blood T cell repertoires in COVID-19. Profiling relied on immunoSEQ multiplex PCR, and the TCRdb table lists in-frame clones only, not all of them. This table has about 250,000 clones, around nine tenths appearing once. Sequencing was carried out using peripheral blood. The receptors originated from a man between 18 and 35 years old with active or convalescent COVID-19.

This clone was found a few times. The chain joins TRBV5-1 to TRBJ2-7; the D gene is possibly TRBD2 (6 bases). The length of the CDR3 is 13 residues. Germline lookup yields CDR1 SGHRS and CDR2 YFSETQ. The V end lost 4 bases, the J end lost 2 bases, and 10 bases lay between the germline ends. The CDR3: CASSAGRTYEQYF. The CDR3 nucleotides are TGCGCCAGCAGCGCAGGGAGGACCTACGAGCAGTACTTC.

CDR3 in amino acids: CASSYDRNYNEQFF. CDR3 DNA sequence: TGTGCCAGCAGTTACGACAGAAACTACAATGAGCAGTTCTTC. The chain is built from TRBV6-5 and TRBJ2-1; TRBD1 might be the D (5 bases). Germline V CDR1 and CDR2: MNHEY, SVGAGI. The CDR3 runs 14 residues. The V end was cut by 2 bases, the J end by 3 bases, with 8 bases between.

The chain is built from TRBV5-1 and TRBJ1-1; 7 bases are shared with TRBD1. CDR3 length: 15 amino acids. The V gene end was trimmed by 3 bases and the J gene end by 2 bases; junction bases not matched to a gene: 7. CDR1 and CDR2 from the germline V gene are SGHRS and YFSETQ. CDR3 sequence reads: CASSSLQGTNTEAFF. DNA for the CDR3: TGCGCCAGCAGCTCCCTACAGGGGACTAACACTGAAGCTTTCTTT.

On this clone: The junction departs from the called germline gene at one end, perhaps through a read error. The CDR3 loop is CVSSLVAKSGEQYF. DNA for the CDR3: TGTGTCAGCAGCTTAGTTGCGAAATCGGGCGAGCAGTACTTC. This chain connects TRBV13 to TRBJ2-7; D unclear. The CDR3 covers 14 residues. The germline V gene has CDR1 PRHDT and CDR2 FYEKMQ (reference sequence).

The V gene is TRBV27, the J gene TRBJ2-7; 9 positions agree with TRBD1. The CDR3 is 15 amino acids. Germline V CDR1 and CDR2: MNHEY, SMNVEV (reference sequence). Germline trimming cut 7 bases from V and 0 bases from J; bases unmatched to any gene: 7. DNA of the CDR3: TGTGCCAGCACCCGACTGGGACAGGGCTCCTACGAGCAGTACTTC. It yields the protein CASTRLGQGSYEQYF.

This chain uses TRBV18 with TRBJ1-1, with 9 bases aligning to TRBD1. V dropped 6 bases and J dropped 3; count of bases not matched to a gene: 8. The CDR3 has 15 residues. CDR1 and CDR2 (germline): KGHSH, LQKENI. This chain's CDR3 is CASSLGQGRDTEAFF. CDR3 DNA: TGTGCCAGCTCCCTGGGACAGGGACGGGACACTGAAGCTTTCTTT.

This clone was observed a single time. The chain couples TRBV11-3 to TRBJ2-5; TRBD1 agrees at 8 bases. Germline V gene sequence: CDR1 SGHNT, CDR2 YENEEA. J lost 3 bases, V lost 5 bases, and 8 bases had no gene match. The CDR3 has 15 residues. CDR3 DNA: TGTGCCAGCAGCCCCGGACAGGGCGGGGAAGAGACCCAGTACTTC. Protein product: CASSPGQGGEETQYF.

The chain employs TRBV5-6 and TRBJ2-1; maybe TRBD2 (7 bases). V lost 2 bases to trimming and J lost 6 bases, with 15 bases between them. The CDR3 length is 15 residues. In germline, CDR1 is SGHDT, CDR2 YYEEEE. CDR3 amino acids: CASSFGGGPRNEQFF. The CDR3 DNA follows: TGTGCCAGCAGCTTTGGGGGGGGGCCCCGCAATGAGCAGTTCTTC.

In regard to this clone: The sample carries other DNA sequences with the same CDR3. The V call is TRBV7-9, the J call TRBJ2-5; TRBD1 aligns across 8 bases. This CDR3 contains 17 residues. V dropped 4 bases and J dropped 1; count of bases not matched to a gene: 11. In germline, CDR1 is SEHNR, CDR2 FQNEAQ (reference sequence). The chain's CDR3 is CASSSGYRDRGQETQYF. The CDR3 DNA reads as TGTGCCAGCAGCTCCGGTTACCGAGACAGGGGCCAAGAGACCCAGTACTTC.

The genes are TRBV20-1 and TRBJ1-1; D is uncertain. The CDR3 has 13 amino acids. The V and J ends lost 3 bases and 9 bases respectively, with 17 bases between them. CDR1 is DFQATT and CDR2 is SNEGSKA in the germline V gene (reference sequence). Here the CDR3 reads CSASLSRGSKAFF. The CDR3 DNA reads as TGCAGTGCTAGTCTCTCTCGGGGTTCTAAAGCTTTCTTT.

The chain carries TRBV18 and TRBJ2-3; D perhaps matches TRBD2 (6 bases). The CDR3 has 16 residues. Germline CDR1 reads KGHSH; CDR2 reads LQKENI. V was clipped by 4 bases and J by 6 bases, with 20 bases between them. The CDR3 loop is CASSLRIADRGDTQYF. CDR3 nucleotide sequence: TGTGCCAGCTCACTCCGGATAGCGGACCGGGGGGATACGCAGTATTTT. The complete variable domain, with remaining parts taken from reference TRBV18 and TRBJ2-3, reads NAGVMQNPRHLVRRRGQEARLRCSPMKGHSHVYWYRQLPEEGLKFMVYLQKENIIDESGMPKERFSAEFPKEGPSILRIQQVVRGDSAAYFCASSLRIADRGDTQYFGPGTRLTVL.

For the CDR3, the DNA is TGTGCCAGCAGACGGGGACAGATAAACTATGGCTACACCTTC. It encodes CASRRGQINYGYTF. The chain employs TRBV6-5 and TRBJ1-2; 7 nucleotides align to TRBD1. The CDR3 loop spans 14 amino acids. The germline V gene encodes CDR1 MNHEY and CDR2 SVGAGI. The ends lost 6 bases at V and 2 bases at J; junction bases unmatched: 6.

The chain carries TRBV9 and TRBJ1-2; the D gene is possibly TRBD1 (6 bases). Germline assignment: CDR1 SGDLS and CDR2 YYNGEE. There are 17 residues in the CDR3. V was shortened by 2 bases and J by 2 bases, with 19 bases between the two germline ends. The CDR3 reads CASSVGGTPAENYGYTF. CDR3 bases: TGTGCCAGCAGCGTCGGGGGGACACCCGCCGAGAACTATGGCTACACCTTC.

The chain couples TRBV19 to TRBJ1-4; D possibly corresponds to TRBD1 (6 bases). Trimming cost V 3 bases and J 8 bases, with 13 bases left between them. The CDR3 covers 14 residues. The V gene's germline CDR1 is LNHDA and CDR2 SQIVND (reference sequence). CDR3 bases: TGTGCCAGTAGTATCAGACAGGAGGTGGAAAAACTGTTTTTT. It is translated as CASSIRQEVEKLFF.

The CDR3 DNA follows: TGTGCCAGCAGCTTATCCAGGCTAGCGGGGATAGAGACCCAGTACTTC. Its translation: CASSLSRLAGIETQYF. The chain links TRBV7-2 to TRBJ2-5; 9 bases fit TRBD2. The V segment lost 2 bases and the J segment 4 bases; nucleotides outside the gene matches: 8. The length of the CDR3 is 16 residues. From germline, CDR1 is SGHTA and CDR2 FQGNSA.

The chain is built from TRBV5-1 and TRBJ2-1; 8 nucleotides agree with TRBD2. CDR1 and CDR2 (germline): SGHRS, YFSETQ. V dropped 0 bases and J dropped 4; count of bases not matched to a gene: 3. CDR3 length: 15 residues. The CDR3 here is CASSLESSGYNEQFF. The CDR3 region has the DNA TGCGCCAGCAGCTTGGAGTCTAGCGGGTACAATGAGCAGTTCTTC. Based on the CDR3 plus reference TRBV5-1 and TRBJ2-1, the full variable domain is KAGVTQTPRYLIKTRGQQVTLSCSPISGHRSVSWYQQTPGQGLQFLFEYFSETQRNKGNFPGRFSGRQFSNSRSEMNVSTLELGDSALYLCASSLESSGYNEQFFGPGTRLTVL.

The chain recombines TRBV20-1 with TRBJ1-1; no clear D. CDR1 and CDR2 (germline): DFQATT, SNEGSKA (reference sequence). This CDR3 region has 12 residues. Trimming took 3 bases from V and 6 from J, leaving 11 bases between them. The CDR3 coding sequence is TGCAGTGCTAGTCGCGAAAATGCTGAAGCTTTCTTT. Encoded protein: CSASRENAEAFF.

The V and J genes are TRBV6-2 or TRBV6-3 and TRBJ1-1; the match to TRBD1 covers 7 bases. Trimming cost V 5 bases and J 1 base; bases outside gene matches: 4. The germline V gene has CDR1 MNHEY and CDR2 SVGEGT. The CDR3 consists of 14 residues. CDR3 coding DNA: TGTGCCAGCAGTGTCCGACAGGGGAACACTGAAGCTTTCTTT. This sequence encodes CASSVRQGNTEAFF.

The J gene is TRBJ1-1, the V gene TRBV6-5; 8 positions match TRBD1. This CDR3 comprises 14 residues. Per the germline V gene, CDR1 is MNHEY and CDR2 is SVGAGI. V was pared by 4 bases and J by 5 bases, with 6 bases of the junction left unmatched. CDR3: CASSSGQGGTEAFF. In DNA form, the CDR3 reads TGTGCCAGCAGTTCAGGACAGGGTGGTACTGAAGCTTTCTTT.

This chain joins TRBV7-3 and TRBJ2-1, with a weak D call TRBD2 (7 bases). Germline assignment: CDR1 SGHTA and CDR2 FQGTGA. V was shortened by 2 bases and J by 7 bases, with 21 bases between the two germline ends. There are 17 residues in the CDR3. In nucleotides, the CDR3 is TGTGCCAGCAGCTTATTAGGGGCGGGGGCTCGCGGGAATGAGCAGTTCTTC. It encodes CASSLLGAGARGNEQFF.

This clone was seen just once. V and J are TRBV5-4 and TRBJ2-5, with D possibly being TRBD1 (5 bases). The V and J ends lost 1 base and 2 bases respectively, with 6 bases between them. Germline CDR1 reads SGHNT; CDR2 reads YYREEE (reference sequence). The CDR3 covers 13 residues. For the CDR3, the DNA is TGTGCCAGCAGCTTGAAGGGGCAAGAGACCCAGTACTTC. It codes for CASSLKGQETQYF. Full variable domain (remainder filled in from reference TRBV5-4 and TRBJ2-5): ETGVTQSPTHLIKTRGQQVTLRCSSQSGHNTVSWYQQALGQGPQFIFQYYREEENGRGNFPPRFSGLQFPNYSSELNVNALELDDSALYLCASSLKGQETQYFGPGTRLLVL.

V and J are TRBV7-2 and TRBJ2-3, with D perhaps TRBD2 (5 bases). Trimming removed 5 bases at V and 0 bases at J, with 21 bases between. Per germline, CDR1 SGHTA and CDR2 FQGNSA. The CDR3 runs 18 residues. The CDR3 loop is CASSLRPRGLRSTDTQYF. CDR3 sequence (DNA): TGTGCCAGCAGCCTCCGTCCGCGCGGGCTTCGGAGCACAGATACGCAGTATTTT.

J is TRBJ2-1 and V is TRBV7-2; 11 bases fit TRBD2. The CDR3 spans 15 residues. Germline CDR1 is SGHTA and CDR2 is FQGNSA. The trim removed 4 bases at V and 2 bases at J, leaving 1 base unmatched. The CDR3 is CASSSTSGAYNEQFF. CDR3 bases: TGTGCCAGCAGCTCGACTAGCGGGGCCTACAATGAGCAGTTCTTC.

The chain uses TRBV7-8 and TRBJ1-5; D is unresolved. Germline CDR1 reads SGHVS; CDR2 reads FQNEAQ. V lost 4 bases and J lost 1, with 14 bases in between. The CDR3 spans 16 residues. CDR3 sequence (DNA): TGTGCCAGCAGCTCGTTGGGCGCCGAGAGCAATCAGCCCCAGCATTTT. Residues: CASSSLGAESNQPQHF.

This clone appeared a single time. The chain recombines TRBV5-4 with TRBJ2-5, with D perhaps matching TRBD1 (5 bases). Trimming left V 0 bases short and J 2 bases short, with 14 bases between. From germline, CDR1 is SGHNT and CDR2 YYREEE (reference sequence). This CDR3 comprises 16 residues. CDR3 DNA: TGTGCCAGCAGCTTGGTTCCTCTGGGGCAGCAAGAGACCCAGTACTTC. Protein sequence: CASSLVPLGQQETQYF.

The chain carries TRBV7-3 and TRBJ2-1; 7 bases agree with TRBD2. Losses at the gene ends were 6 bases for V and 2 bases for J; bases not matched to a gene: 4. Germline CDR1 and CDR2: SGHTA and FQGTGA. The CDR3 consists of 14 residues. Here the CDR3 reads CASRKSGAYNEQFF. The CDR3 DNA is TGTGCCAGCAGGAAAAGCGGGGCCTACAATGAGCAGTTCTTC.

The genes are TRBV3-1 (or the pseudogene TRBV3-2) and TRBJ2-6, with TRBD2 identical over 11 bases. The CDR3 has 19 amino acids. CDR1 is LGHDT, CDR2 YNNKEL, per germline (reference sequence). V trimming: 4 bases; J trimming: 0 bases; junction bases outside the gene matches: 8. The CDR3 loop is CASSRSGTSGSSGANVLTF. The CDR3 DNA reads as TGTGCCAGCAGCCGATCCGGGACTAGCGGAAGCTCTGGGGCCAACGTCCTGACTTTC.

The CDR3 sequence is CASGLDAGWPRGYTF. As DNA, the CDR3 is TGTGCTAGTGGTTTGGATGCAGGGTGGCCTCGGGGCTACACCTTC. This chain links TRBV12-5 with TRBJ1-2, with TRBD1 as a possible D gene (5 bases). The ends were cut back, 1 base at V and 8 bases at J, with 17 bases in the middle. Germline V CDR1 and CDR2: LGHNT, FRNRAP. CDR3 length: 15 amino acids.